These 3 T cell receptor beta chains were sequenced from one sample in a study of blood T cell repertoires in COVID-19. Using immunoSEQ multiplex PCR, the repertoire was profiled, and TCRdb retains in-frame clones only, with some absent. The sample includes 50,000 to 70,000 clones, 70% to 90% seen only once; the top ten take about 7%. The sequencing input was peripheral blood. Receptor source: a man in his 60s with active or convalescent COVID-19.

V usage is TRBV4-2 and J usage is TRBJ2-7; 13 bases align to TRBD2. V lost 4 bases and J lost 6; bases outside the gene matches: 3. Germline V gene sequence: CDR1 LGHNA, CDR2 YNFKEQ. The CDR3 extends over 14 amino acids. CDR3 amino acids: CASSRTSGSGEQYF. The CDR3 DNA reads as TGTGCCAGCAGCCGGACTAGCGGGAGTGGCGAGCAGTACTTC.

The CDR3 DNA is TGTGCCAGCAGCTTAGCAGGGGACAGAGTTTTCTTT. Its translation: CASSLAGDRVFF. The rearrangement uses TRBV7-9 and TRBJ1-1; 7 nucleotides agree with TRBD1. The germline V gene has CDR1 SEHNR and CDR2 FQNEAQ (reference sequence). The CDR3 spans 12 residues. V lost 0 bases to trimming and J lost 13 bases; unmatched junction nucleotides: 5.

This sequence joins TRBV28 and TRBJ1-1; D may be TRBD1 (6 bases). The CDR3 extends over 12 amino acids. From germline, CDR1 is MDHEN and CDR2 SYDVKM. V lost 10 bases and J lost 0, with 9 bases in between. CDR3 in DNA: TGTGCCACCGACAGGCTGAACACTGAAGCTTTCTTT. Its protein is CATDRLNTEAFF.